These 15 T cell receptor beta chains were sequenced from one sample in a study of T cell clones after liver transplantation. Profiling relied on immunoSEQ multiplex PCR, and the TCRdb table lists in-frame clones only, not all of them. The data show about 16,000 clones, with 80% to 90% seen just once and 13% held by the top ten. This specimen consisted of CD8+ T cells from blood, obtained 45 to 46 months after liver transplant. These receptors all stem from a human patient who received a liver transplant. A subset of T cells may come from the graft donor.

CDR3 bases: TGTGCCAGCAGTCCAAGGACAGGGGGCTCTGGGGCCAACGTCCTGACTTTC. Translating gives CASSPRTGGSGANVLTF. The chain combines TRBV28 with TRBJ2-6; TRBD1 aligns across 10 bases. V was clipped by 5 bases and J by 0 bases; unmatched bases: 4. The CDR3 sequence is 17 residues long. From germline, CDR1 is MDHEN and CDR2 SYDVKM.

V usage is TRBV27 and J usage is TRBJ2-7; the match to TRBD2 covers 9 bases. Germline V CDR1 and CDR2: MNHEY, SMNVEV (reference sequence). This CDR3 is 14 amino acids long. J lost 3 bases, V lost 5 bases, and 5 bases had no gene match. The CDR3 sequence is CASSTGLAFYEQYF. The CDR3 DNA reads TGTGCCAGCAGTACGGGACTAGCCTTCTACGAGCAGTACTTC.

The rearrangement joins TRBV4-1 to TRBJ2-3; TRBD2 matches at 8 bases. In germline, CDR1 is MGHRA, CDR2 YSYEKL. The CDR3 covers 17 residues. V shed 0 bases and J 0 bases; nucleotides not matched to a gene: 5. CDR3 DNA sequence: TGCGCCAGCAGCCAAGATGTAGCGGGATCTAGCACAGATACGCAGTATTTT. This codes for CASSQDVAGSSTDTQYF.

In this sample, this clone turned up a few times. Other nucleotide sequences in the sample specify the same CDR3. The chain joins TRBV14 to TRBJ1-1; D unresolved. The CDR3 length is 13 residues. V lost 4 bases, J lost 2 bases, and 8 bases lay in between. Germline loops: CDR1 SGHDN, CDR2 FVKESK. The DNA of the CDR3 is TGTGCCAGCAGCCTGACGGTTAACACTGAAGCTTTCTTT. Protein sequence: CASSLTVNTEAFF.

CDR3 in DNA: TGTGCCAGCAGCCCCGAGGACGGCTTCAACACCGGGGAGCTGTTTTTT. It encodes CASSPEDGFNTGELFF. The chain is built from TRBV9 and TRBJ2-2; D remains unclear. Germline assignment: CDR1 SGDLS and CDR2 YYNGEE. Deletions cut 4 bases from V and 2 bases from J, with 15 bases between. The CDR3 spans 16 residues.

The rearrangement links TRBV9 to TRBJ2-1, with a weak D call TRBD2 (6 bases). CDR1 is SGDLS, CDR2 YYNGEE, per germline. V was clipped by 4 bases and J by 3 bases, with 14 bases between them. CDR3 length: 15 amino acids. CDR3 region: CASSMSGRSYNEQFF. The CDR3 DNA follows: TGTGCCAGCAGCATGTCCGGGAGAAGCTACAATGAGCAGTTCTTC.

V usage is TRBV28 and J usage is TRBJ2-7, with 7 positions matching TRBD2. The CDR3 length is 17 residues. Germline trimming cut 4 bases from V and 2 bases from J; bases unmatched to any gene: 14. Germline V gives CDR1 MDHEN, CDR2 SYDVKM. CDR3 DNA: TGTGCCAGCAGTTCCGCGGAGGGAGCGGGACTTCCCTACGAGCAGTACTTC. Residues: CASSSAEGAGLPYEQYF.

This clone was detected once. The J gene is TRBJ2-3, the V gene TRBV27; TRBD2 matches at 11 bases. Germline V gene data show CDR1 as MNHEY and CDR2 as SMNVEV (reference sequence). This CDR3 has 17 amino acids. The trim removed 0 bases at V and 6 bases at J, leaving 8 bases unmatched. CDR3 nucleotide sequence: TGTGCCAGCAGTTTATCGTATCTAGCGGGAGGTCCCGATACGCAGTATTTT. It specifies CASSLSYLAGGPDTQYF.

The CDR3 DNA is TGTGCCAGCAGCGCGGACCGGGTTCTACAGGTGGATGAGCAGTTCTTC. It yields the protein CASSADRVLQVDEQFF. The chain recombines TRBV9 with TRBJ2-1; weak D call: TRBD1 (5 bases). CDR3 length: 16 residues. V was trimmed by 3 bases and J by 8 bases, leaving 21 bases between them. The germline CDR1 and CDR2 sequences are SGDLS and YYNGEE.

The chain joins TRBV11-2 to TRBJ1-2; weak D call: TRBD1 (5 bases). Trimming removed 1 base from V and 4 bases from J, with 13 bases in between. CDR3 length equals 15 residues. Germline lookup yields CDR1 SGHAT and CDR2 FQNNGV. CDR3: CASSLGAGRGYGYTF. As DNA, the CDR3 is TGTGCCAGCAGCTTAGGCGCAGGGAGAGGCTATGGCTACACCTTC.

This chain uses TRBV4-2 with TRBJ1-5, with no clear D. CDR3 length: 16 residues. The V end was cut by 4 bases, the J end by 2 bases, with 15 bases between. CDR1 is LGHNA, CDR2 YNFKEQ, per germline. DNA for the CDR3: TGTGCCAGCAGCCCTTCCTATGGTCGGGGCAATCAGCCCCAGCATTTT. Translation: CASSPSYGRGNQPQHF.

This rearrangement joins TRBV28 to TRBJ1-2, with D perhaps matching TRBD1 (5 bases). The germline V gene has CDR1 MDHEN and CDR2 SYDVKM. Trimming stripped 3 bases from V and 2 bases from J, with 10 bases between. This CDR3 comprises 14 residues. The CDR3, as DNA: TGTGCCAGCAGTTTTTCCAGGGAGAACTATGGCTACACCTTC. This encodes CASSFSRENYGYTF.

CDR3 residues: CASTTGGGGNTIYF. CDR3 sequence (DNA): TGTGCTTCCACGACTGGGGGTGGTGGAAACACCATATATTTT. The chain links TRBV28 to TRBJ1-3, with D perhaps TRBD1 (5 bases). CDR3 length equals 14 residues. CDR1 and CDR2 (germline): MDHEN, SYDVKM.

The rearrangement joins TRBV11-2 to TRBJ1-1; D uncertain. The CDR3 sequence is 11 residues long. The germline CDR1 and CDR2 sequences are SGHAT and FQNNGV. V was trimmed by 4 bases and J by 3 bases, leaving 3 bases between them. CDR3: CASSSYTEAFF. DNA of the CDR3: TGTGCCAGCAGCTCTTACACTGAAGCTTTCTTT. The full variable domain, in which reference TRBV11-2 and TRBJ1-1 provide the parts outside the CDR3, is EAGVAQSPRYKIIEKRQSVAFWCNPISGHATLYWYQQILGQGPKLLIQFQNNGVVDDSQLPKDRFSAERLKGVDSTLKIQPAKLEDSAVYLCASSSYTEAFFGQGTRLTVV.

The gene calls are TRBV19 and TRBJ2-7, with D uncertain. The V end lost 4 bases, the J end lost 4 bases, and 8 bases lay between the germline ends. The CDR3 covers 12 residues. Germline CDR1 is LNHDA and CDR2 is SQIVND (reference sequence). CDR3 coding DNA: TGTGCCAGTAGTAGGGGTCCTTACGAGCAGTACTTC. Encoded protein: CASSRGPYEQYF.